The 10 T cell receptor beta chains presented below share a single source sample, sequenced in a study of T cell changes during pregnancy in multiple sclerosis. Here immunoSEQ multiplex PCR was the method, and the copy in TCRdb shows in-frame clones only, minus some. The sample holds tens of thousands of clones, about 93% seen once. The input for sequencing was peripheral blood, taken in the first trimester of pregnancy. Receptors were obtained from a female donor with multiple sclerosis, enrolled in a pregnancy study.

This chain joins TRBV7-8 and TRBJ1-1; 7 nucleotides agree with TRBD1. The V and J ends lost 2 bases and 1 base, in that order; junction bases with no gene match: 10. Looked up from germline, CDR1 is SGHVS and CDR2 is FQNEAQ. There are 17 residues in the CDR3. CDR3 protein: CASSLPRTGEGNTEAFF. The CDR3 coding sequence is TGTGCCAGCAGCTTACCCCGGACAGGTGAGGGGAACACTGAAGCTTTCTTT.

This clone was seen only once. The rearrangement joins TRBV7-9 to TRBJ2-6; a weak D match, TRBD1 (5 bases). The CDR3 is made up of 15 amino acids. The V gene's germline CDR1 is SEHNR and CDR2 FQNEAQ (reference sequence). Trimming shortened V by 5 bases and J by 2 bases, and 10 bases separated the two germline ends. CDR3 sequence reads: CASSTRVAGANVLTF. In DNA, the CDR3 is TGTGCCAGCAGCACCAGGGTGGCTGGGGCCAACGTCCTGACTTTC.

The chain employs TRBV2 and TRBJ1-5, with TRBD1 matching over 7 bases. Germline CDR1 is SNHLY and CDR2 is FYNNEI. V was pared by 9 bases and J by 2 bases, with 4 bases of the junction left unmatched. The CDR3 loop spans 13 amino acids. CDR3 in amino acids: CARGGQRNQPQHF. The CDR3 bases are TGTGCCAGAGGGGGACAGCGCAATCAGCCCCAGCATTTT.

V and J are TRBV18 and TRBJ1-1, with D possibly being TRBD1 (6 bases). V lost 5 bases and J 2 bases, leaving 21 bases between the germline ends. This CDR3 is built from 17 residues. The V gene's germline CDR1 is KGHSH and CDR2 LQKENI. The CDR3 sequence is CASSVIRVKGGNTEAFF. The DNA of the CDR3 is TGTGCCAGCTCAGTAATCAGGGTAAAAGGGGGTAACACTGAAGCTTTCTTT.

CDR3 amino acids: CASSPISGRDTQYF. DNA of the CDR3: TGTGCCAGCAGTCCCATAAGCGGTAGAGATACGCAGTATTTT. The rearrangement links TRBV27 to TRBJ2-3; D is possibly TRBD2 (5 bases). The V end lost 5 bases, the J end lost 5 bases, and 14 bases lay between the germline ends. Germline CDR1 and CDR2: MNHEY and SMNVEV (reference sequence). The CDR3 is 14 residues long.

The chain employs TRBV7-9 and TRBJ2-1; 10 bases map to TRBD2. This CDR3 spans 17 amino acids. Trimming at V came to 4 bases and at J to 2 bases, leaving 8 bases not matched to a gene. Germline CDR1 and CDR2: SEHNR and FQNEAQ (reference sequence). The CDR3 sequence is CASSSSGRAPAYNEQFF. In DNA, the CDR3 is TGTGCCAGCAGCTCCAGCGGGAGGGCCCCAGCCTACAATGAGCAGTTCTTC.

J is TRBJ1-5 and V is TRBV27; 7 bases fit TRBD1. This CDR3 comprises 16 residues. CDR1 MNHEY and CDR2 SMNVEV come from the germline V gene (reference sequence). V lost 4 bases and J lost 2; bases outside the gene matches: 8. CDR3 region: CASSSNRGAGNQPQHF. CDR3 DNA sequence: TGTGCCAGCAGTTCAAACAGGGGTGCGGGCAATCAGCCCCAGCATTTT.

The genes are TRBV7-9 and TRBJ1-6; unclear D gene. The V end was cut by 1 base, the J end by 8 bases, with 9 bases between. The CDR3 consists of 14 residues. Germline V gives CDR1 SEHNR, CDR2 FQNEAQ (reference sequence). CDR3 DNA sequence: TGTGCCAGCAGCTTAGGATCCGAGTATTCACCCCTCCACTTT. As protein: CASSLGSEYSPLHF.

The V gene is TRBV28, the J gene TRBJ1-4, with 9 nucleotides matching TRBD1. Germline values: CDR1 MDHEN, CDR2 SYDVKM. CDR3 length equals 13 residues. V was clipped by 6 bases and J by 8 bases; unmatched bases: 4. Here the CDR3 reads CASRDRGWEKLFF. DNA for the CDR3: TGTGCCAGCAGGGACAGGGGCTGGGAAAAACTGTTTTTT.

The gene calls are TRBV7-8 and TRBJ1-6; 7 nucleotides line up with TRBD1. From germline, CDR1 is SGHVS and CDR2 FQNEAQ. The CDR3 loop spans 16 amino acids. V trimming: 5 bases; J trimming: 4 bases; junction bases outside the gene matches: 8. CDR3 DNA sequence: TGTGCCAGCAGCCCGATTTTGGACAGGTATAATTCACCCCTCCACTTT. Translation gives CASSPILDRYNSPLHF. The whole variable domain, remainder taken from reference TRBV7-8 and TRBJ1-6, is GAGVSQSPRYKVAKRGQDVALRCDPISGHVSLFWYQQALGQGPEFLTYFQNEAQLDKSGLPSDRFFAERPEGSVSTLKIQRTQQEDSAVYLCASSPILDRYNSPLHFGNGTRLTVT.